This paragraph reports one T cell receptor beta chain. The data are from a study of STAT5B mutations in CD4+ large granular lymphocyte leukemia. Sequenced by immunoSEQ multiplex PCR; TCRdb stores in-frame clones only, minus some. The table lists 1,500 to 2,000 clones, 70% to 80% of them singletons. This receptor was obtained from a woman in her seventies with CD4+ T-cell large granular lymphocyte leukemia. The sequencing input was PBMCs.

The CDR3 region is CASLGPGSGYTF. CDR3 nucleotides: TGTGCCAGTCTCGGGCCAGGGAGCGGCTACACCTTC. The J gene is TRBJ1-2, the V gene TRBV19; D might be TRBD1 (5 bases). Germline CDR1 reads LNHDA; CDR2 reads SQIVND (reference sequence). The CDR3 loop spans 12 amino acids. Trimming took 8 bases from V and 8 from J, leaving 15 bases between them.